Below, one TCR beta chain is given with its context. Its matching antigen is unknown. This sample was included in a study of graft-versus-host responses after intestinal transplantation. For the study at large: The whole recipient group had anti-thymocyte globulin induction followed by tacrolimus and steroids for about three years.

Germline values: CDR1 MGHRA, CDR2 YSYEKL. This CDR3 has 16 amino acids. Trimming cost V 1 base and J 0 bases, with 10 bases left between them. Study-wide results and limits: Recipient bone marrow held GvH clones, some seen earlier in ileum or blood.

Assay: immunoSEQ multiplex PCR; the TCRdb copy retains only in-frame clones and omits some. The table includes almost 20,000 clones, approximately 86% detected once. V usage is TRBV4-1 and J usage is TRBJ1-5; D is ambiguous. The sequence was collected from a human patient who received an intestinal transplant, so some T cells may come from the graft donor. The sample here was PBMCs, taken approximately 33 weeks after intestinal transplant. This CDR3 is CASSQVQLYSNQPQHF. The CDR3 nucleotides are TGCGCCAGCAGCCAAGTCCAGCTATATAGCAATCAGCCCCAGCATTTT.